The 14 T cell receptor beta chains given below trace back to one sample, sequenced in a study of tumor-infiltrating lymphocytes in primary liver carcinoma (dated 2017 in TCRdb). TCRdb records Illumina HiSeq 2500 as the sequencer. TCRbeta-specific cDNA was reverse-transcribed from approximately 0.5 ug total RNA using a constant-region primer and ProtoScript II reverse transcriptase. Three nested multiplex PCR rounds, following a slightly modified ARM-PCR procedure, were used to build the TCRbeta libraries. The first two PCR rounds used multiplex TRBV1-TRBV30 forward primers with a Cbeta reverse primer, each for about 10 cycles. TCRdb reprocessing: public reads trimmed at Q25 with fastp, clones called with MiXCR, in-frame beta chains kept. Duplicate CDR3 protein sequences are folded into a single record with the most common DNA and genes. The sample data list approximately 320,000 distinct CDR3 sequences, and approximately 54% of these were observed just once. The biggest ten clones account for around 15% of the sample.

Blood RNA was extracted from unsorted whole blood using TRIzol reagent, and germline DNA was obtained with the DNeasy Blood & Tissue kit. What was sequenced was peripheral blood. The receptors here all came from a woman aged 25-40 years with primary liver carcinoma and hepatitis B virus infection.

The chain carries TRBV24-1 and TRBJ2-1; D tentatively reads TRBD1 or TRBD2 (6 bases each). The germline V gene has CDR1 KGHDR and CDR2 SFDVKD. Trimming stripped 3 bases from V and 3 bases from J, with 17 bases between. This CDR3 comprises 17 residues. In nucleotides, the CDR3 is TGTGCCACCAGTGATCTCAAAGGAGGGGGTTTCTACAATGAGCAGTTCTTC. Residues: CATSDLKGGGFYNEQFF.

The CDR3 reads CSVTPGTSGSWEQYF. For the CDR3, the DNA is TGCAGCGTAACGCCCGGGACTAGCGGGAGCTGGGAGCAGTACTTC. This rearrangement joins TRBV29-1 to TRBJ2-7; TRBD2 aligns across 14 bases. The CDR3 is 15 residues long. Germline loops: CDR1 SQVTM, CDR2 ANQGSEA. The junction had 11 bases not matched to a gene; V was cut back by 6 bases and J by 7 bases.

A word on this clonotype: One end of the junction does not line up with germline, which may come from a read error. The rearrangement joins TRBV10-2 to TRBJ2-2, with 10 bases matching TRBD1. CDR3 length: 17 residues. Per the germline V gene, CDR1 is WSHSY and CDR2 is SAAADI. The CDR3 region is CTSSDYGGTGALAELFF. The CDR3 nucleotides read TGCACCAGCAGTGACTACGGGGGGACAGGGGCTCTCGCGGAGCTGTTTTTT.

The V call is TRBV12-3 or TRBV12-4, the J call TRBJ2-5, with 10 bases matching TRBD2. V shed 6 bases and J 5 bases; nucleotides not matched to a gene: 9. This CDR3 spans 15 amino acids. This CDR3 reads CASSPASGSKETQYF. CDR3 bases: TGTGCCAGCAGCCCTGCTAGCGGGAGTAAGGAGACCCAGTACTTC.

V is TRBV6-1 and J is TRBJ2-3, with 12 positions matching TRBD1. Germline CDR1 is MNHNS and CDR2 is SASEGT. This CDR3 has 22 amino acids. Trimming took 4 bases from V and 6 from J; bases not matched to a gene: 26. CDR3 region: CASSAGTGGLSSVRALMDTQYF. Written as DNA, the CDR3 is TGTGCCAGCAGTGCGGGGACAGGGGGCTTAAGTTCCGTGAGGGCCCTTATGGATACGCAGTATTTT.

This clonotype was counted only a few times. This CDR3 is CASSSSGGGYNSPLHF. DNA for the CDR3: TGTGCCAGCAGTTCCTCAGGGGGCGGCTATAATTCACCCCTCCACTTT. This chain links TRBV6-5 with TRBJ1-6; 8 bases line up with TRBD1. Germline loops: CDR1 MNHEY, CDR2 SVGAGI. The CDR3 length is 16 residues. Trimming at V came to 4 bases and at J to 3 bases, leaving 5 bases not matched to a gene.

As to this clonotype: An end of the junction does not agree with germline; a read error may underlie this. The CDR3 here is CDSSSPGTSYNEQSF. The CDR3, as DNA: TGTGACAGCAGCTCACCTGGGACTAGCTACAATGAGCAGTCCTTC. The rearrangement uses TRBV7-9 and TRBJ2-1; TRBD2 matches 9 bases. Per the germline V gene, CDR1 is SEHNR and CDR2 is FQNEAQ (reference sequence). CDR3 length equals 15 residues.

This clonotype was observed a few times. The chain links TRBV10-3 to TRBJ2-5; no definite D call. This CDR3 comprises 14 residues. V shed 4 bases and J shed 1 base, with 10 bases lying between them. The germline gives CDR1 ENHRY, CDR2 SYGVKD. In DNA, the CDR3 is TGTGCCATCAGTGGATTGGCAGGCCAAGAGACCCAGTACTTC. Its translation: CAISGLAGQETQYF.

A few counts support this clonotype. The chain employs TRBV12-3 or TRBV12-4 and TRBJ2-2; D unresolved. V gave up 6 bases and J gave up 4 bases, with 6 bases separating them. The CDR3 consists of 12 residues. The CDR3 DNA is TGTGCCAGCAGGCCAGGCACCGGGGAGCTGTTTTTT. This gives the protein CASRPGTGELFF.

With respect to this clonotype: A much bigger clone sits one base away, suggesting this may be a read error. The genes are TRBV12-3 or TRBV12-4 and TRBJ2-1; D unresolved. The CDR3 runs 13 residues. V lost 7 bases, J lost 2 bases, and 9 bases lay in between. The CDR3 reads CASIRRAYNEQFF. For the CDR3, the DNA is TGTGCCAGCATCAGACGGGCCTACAATGAGCAGTTCTTC.

This clonotype was observed a single time. It may be a read error: a sequence one base away is much more abundant. The V call is TRBV5-6, the J call TRBJ2-5; D gene unclear. The CDR3 is 11 amino acids. Looked up from germline, CDR1 is SGHDT and CDR2 is YYEEEE. Trimming removed 2 bases at V and 6 bases at J, with 5 bases between. Written as DNA, the CDR3 is TGTGCCAGCAGCTTACGACAGACCCAGTACTTC. Amino acids: CASSLRQTQYF.

To note about this clonotype: A much larger clone lies one base from this, so it may be a read error. This rearrangement joins TRBV29-1 to TRBJ2-5; D not certain. Germline V gives CDR1 SQVTM, CDR2 ANQGSEA. The CDR3 is 11 residues long. This CDR3 reads CRVVQEETQYF. DNA of the CDR3: TGCAGGGTTGTCCAGGAAGAGACCCAGTACTTC.

As regards this clonotype: Compared with germline, one end of the junction differs, possibly owing to a read error. This chain uses TRBV4-1 with TRBJ2-4; 15 nucleotides match TRBD2. Germline CDR1 and CDR2: MGHRA and YSYEKL. The CDR3 covers 19 residues. The CDR3 DNA sequence: TGCGCCAACAGCCACGGACTAGCGGGAGGGCTGTCGGCCAAAAACATTCAGTACTTC. Its protein is CANSHGLAGGLSAKNIQYF.

The sample holds many counts of this clonotype. The rearrangement links TRBV6-5 to TRBJ2-6; 7 bases are shared with TRBD1. Germline assignment: CDR1 MNHEY and CDR2 SVGAGI. The ends lost 6 bases at V and 0 bases at J; junction bases unmatched: 11. The CDR3 extends over 18 amino acids. Here the CDR3 DNA reads TGTGCCAGCAGCTTGCACAGGGGCGGGTTCTCTGGGGCCAACGTCCTGACTTTC. Translation: CASSLHRGGFSGANVLTF.